Listed here are 5 T cell receptor beta chains from one sample, sequenced in a study of blood T cells in healthy people across ages. For the second PCR, which ran for about 6 to 11 cycles, a sample-barcoded 5' primer and a J-beta primer mix were used. In TCRdb, the 5' RACE reads were re-called with MiXCR into one record per CDR3 protein. The sample has 650,000 to 700,000 distinct CDR3 sequences, approximately 31% seen once. Sequenced input: blood. Receptors were obtained from a woman aged 80 or older in good health.

The chain uses TRBV7-9 and TRBJ2-7; TRBD2 might be the D (6 bases). The better agreement between TRBJ2-5 and the DNA end casts doubt on the J call. This CDR3 is 14 amino acids long. Germline CDR1 and CDR2: SEHNR and FQNEAQ (reference sequence). The CDR3 loop is CASSLSRREETQYF. DNA of the CDR3: TGTGCCAGCAGCCTATCTAGGAGGGAAGAGACCCAGTACTTC.

This clonotype was picked up a small number of times. The V gene is TRBV5-6, the J gene TRBJ2-3; 11 bases map to TRBD2. The CDR3 totals 17 residues. J was trimmed by 5 bases and V by 3 bases; bases with no gene match: 11. Germline V gives CDR1 SGHDT, CDR2 YYEEEE. The CDR3 loop reads CASSSVPSSGGRDTQYF. DNA of the CDR3: TGTGCCAGCAGCTCTGTACCCTCTAGCGGGGGGAGAGATACGCAGTATTTT.

As regards this clonotype: A read error may explain this, as a much larger clone is one base away. The J gene is TRBJ1-5, the V gene TRBV20-1; D uncertain. CDR1 DFQATT and CDR2 SNEGSKA come from the germline V gene (reference sequence). This CDR3 is 13 amino acids long. V lost 4 bases, J lost 1 base, and 8 bases lay in between. The CDR3 DNA reads as TGCAGTGCTATTCCCGGCAGCAATCAGCCCCAGCATTTT. Translating gives CSAIPGSNQPQHF.

In this sample, this clonotype turned up a few times. This chain links TRBV6-5 with TRBJ1-1; a possible D gene is TRBD1 (6 bases). With 4 bases removed from V and 2 bases from J, the gap between germline ends came to 14 bases. CDR1 is MNHEY and CDR2 is SVGAGI in the germline V gene. The CDR3 has 15 residues. The CDR3 DNA reads as TGTGCCAGCAGTTCGGGAAAGGGGGGAAACACTGAAGCTTTCTTT. This codes for CASSSGKGGNTEAFF.

This chain links TRBV20-1 with TRBJ1-5; D is undetermined. Per the germline V gene, CDR1 is DFQATT and CDR2 is SNEGSKA (reference sequence). Trimming removed 7 bases from V and 4 bases from J, with 14 bases in between. The CDR3 is made up of 13 amino acids. Here the CDR3 reads CSVQIADNQPQHF. DNA of the CDR3: TGCAGTGTTCAGATAGCGGATAATCAGCCCCAGCATTTT.